These T cell receptor beta chains were read from a single sample in a study of blood T cell repertoires in COVID-19. The table came from immunoSEQ multiplex PCR; TCRdb's copy has only in-frame clones and leaves some out. The sample records under 200,000 clones, 84% being singletons. Sequencing was performed on peripheral blood. These TCRs come from a human donor with acute or convalescent COVID-19. The donor label of this sample is uncertain. Both conserved end residues are part of each CDR3. A D gene is named only where the DNA matches it firmly. Size tells how often a clone was seen (once, few, many) or the class of an expanded clone, and some rows leave it out.

D gene | clone size | J gene | V gene | CDR3 DNA | CDR3 protein
NA | NA | TRBJ1-3 | TRBV18 | TGTGCCAGCTCACCACCAGAACTACCCTCTGGAAACACCATATATTTT | CASSPPELPSGNTIYF
NA | NA | TRBJ2-2 | TRBV13 | TGTGCCAGCAGCCCCACCCGCAGATCCGGGGAGCTGTTTTTT | CASSPTRRSGELFF
TRBD1 | NA | TRBJ2-1 | TRBV10-3 | TGTGCCATCAGCAAGGACAGGGGGTCCTACAATGAGCAGTTCTTC | CAISKDRGSYNEQFF
TRBD1 | once | TRBJ1-1 | TRBV6-5 | TGTGCCAGCAGCTGGGGGGGACAGGGTGTCACTGAAGCTTTCTTT | CASSWGGQGVTEAFF
NA | NA | TRBJ2-3 | TRBV6-5 | TGTGCCAGCAGTAGGACTACTAGCACAGATACGCAGTATTTT | CASSRTTSTDTQYF
NA | NA | TRBJ2-1 | TRBV3-1/TRBV3-2 | TGTGCCAGCAGCCAAGTTGCAGGACACGGGCAGTTCTTC | CASSQVAGHGQFF
TRBD1 | NA | TRBJ2-7 | TRBV2 | TGTGCCAGCGGGGGACAGCGCTACGAGCAGTACTTC | CASGGQRYEQYF
TRBD1 | NA | TRBJ1-1 | TRBV7-9 | TGTGCCAGCAGCAGACAGGGTGAAGCTTTCTTT | CASSRQGEAFF
TRBD1 | once | TRBJ2-1 | TRBV5-1 | TGCGCCAGCGGGACAGGGGAGGGGAATGAGCAGTTCTTC | CASGTGEGNEQFF
NA | NA | TRBJ2-6 | TRBV3-1/TRBV3-2 | TGTGCCAGCACCGCGGTTGCATCTGGGGCCAACGTCCTGACTTTC | CASTAVASGANVLTF
TRBD2 | NA | TRBJ2-1 | TRBV20-1 | TGCAGTGCTAGTCCGGGGGGCTCCTACAATGAGCAGTTCTTC | CSASPGGSYNEQFF
TRBD1 | once | TRBJ1-6 | TRBV5-1 | TGCGCCAGCAGCTTGGGTGGACGGGACAGCCGTACCCTCCACTTT | CASSLGGRDSRTLHF
TRBD1 | NA | TRBJ2-1 | TRBV7-6 | TGTGCCAGCAGCGTGGGGACAGTGGGCAATGAGCAGTTCTTC | CASSVGTVGNEQFF
NA | NA | TRBJ1-1 | TRBV2 | TGTGCCAGCAGTGAAGCGGGTAGGACAGAAGCTTTCTTT | CASSEAGRTEAFF
NA | few | TRBJ2-6 | TRBV7-9 | TGTGCCAGCAGCTTGGCGGGGACCGGGGCCAACGTCCTGACTTTC | CASSLAGTGANVLTF
TRBD1 | NA | TRBJ2-7 | TRBV7-9 | TGTGCCAGCAGCTTATTCCGGGACAGCTCCTACGAGCAGTACTTC | CASSLFRDSSYEQYF
TRBD2 | NA | TRBJ2-3 | TRBV11-1 | TGTGCCAGCAGCTCCATCGGACTAGCGGTCACAGATACGCAGTATTTT | CASSSIGLAVTDTQYF
NA | NA | TRBJ1-4 | TRBV29-1 | TGCAGCGCCCAGGGGCGTTCCAATGAAAAACTGTTTTTT | CSAQGRSNEKLFF
TRBD1 | NA | TRBJ2-2 | TRBV28 | TGTGCCAGCAGTTCTGCGGCCTGGACAGGGGATCGCACCGGGGAGCTGTTTTTT | CASSSAAWTGDRTGELFF
NA | NA | TRBJ1-5 | TRBV29-1 | TGCAGCGCTTCCTTTGGAGGGGGCAATCAGCCCCAGCATTTT | CSASFGGGNQPQHF
NA | NA | TRBJ2-3 | TRBV3-1/TRBV3-2 | TGTGCCAGCAGCCAAGCTTTCACAGATACGCAGTATTTT | CASSQAFTDTQYF
NA | NA | TRBJ1-1 | TRBV5-1 | TGCGCCAGCAGCTTGCATGGGGCAGAGGACACTGAAGCTTTCTTT | CASSLHGAEDTEAFF
TRBD1 | NA | TRBJ1-2 | TRBV2 | TGTGCCAGCAGTGAATGGGCAGGGGGTCGGGTCATGGCCTTC | CASSEWAGGRVMAF
NA | NA | TRBJ2-6 | TRBV21-1 | TGTGCCAGCAGCTCCTTGAGAGGGGACAGCTCTGGGGCCAACGTCCTGACTTTC | CASSSLRGDSSGANVLTF
NA | many | TRBJ2-1 | TRBV11-2 | TGTGCCAGCAGTCTACGGAGCGATGAGCAGTTCTTC | CASSLRSDEQFF
NA | NA | TRBJ1-1 | TRBV6-5 | TGTGCCAGCAGCGCCCGGGGGGATGAAGCTTTCTTT | CASSARGDEAFF